This T cell receptor beta chain was sequenced for a study of T cell responses to AZD1222 COVID-19 vaccine. The wider study: Second-dose schedules of about 4 or about 12 weeks were combined. General study results and limits: Donors were largely white British and mainly female; clonal diversity was possibly underestimated. Only a handful of AZD1222 recipients were seropositive at baseline.

CDR1 and CDR2 from the germline V gene are ENHRY and SYGVKD. This CDR3 has 19 residues. Trimming cost V 2 bases and J 2 bases, with 21 bases left between them. Concerning this clone itself: Antigen unknown.

TCRdb's table, derived via immunoSEQ multiplex PCR, lists solely in-frame clones and lacks some. This sample has around 84,000 clones, with roughly 88% found just once. The clonotype originates from an adult in good health. The specimen was peripheral blood, collected on day 0 of AZD1222 vaccination. The chain employs TRBV10-3 and TRBJ2-2; the D gene is possibly TRBD2 (6 bases). The CDR3 sequence: CAISEGGLGRGTNTGELFF. Written as DNA, the CDR3 is TGTGCCATCAGTGAGGGAGGGCTCGGTAGAGGGACCAACACCGGGGAGCTGTTTTTT.